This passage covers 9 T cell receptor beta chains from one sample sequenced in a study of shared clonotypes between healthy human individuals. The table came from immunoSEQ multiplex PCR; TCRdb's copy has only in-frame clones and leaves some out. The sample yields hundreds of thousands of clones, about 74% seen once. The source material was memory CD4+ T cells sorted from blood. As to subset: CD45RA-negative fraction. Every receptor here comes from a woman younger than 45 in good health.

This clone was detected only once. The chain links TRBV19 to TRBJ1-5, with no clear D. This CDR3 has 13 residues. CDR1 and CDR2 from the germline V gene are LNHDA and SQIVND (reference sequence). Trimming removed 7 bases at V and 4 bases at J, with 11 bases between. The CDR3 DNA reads TGTGCCAGTAACACGGTGGTAAATCAGCCCCAGCATTTT. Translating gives CASNTVVNQPQHF.

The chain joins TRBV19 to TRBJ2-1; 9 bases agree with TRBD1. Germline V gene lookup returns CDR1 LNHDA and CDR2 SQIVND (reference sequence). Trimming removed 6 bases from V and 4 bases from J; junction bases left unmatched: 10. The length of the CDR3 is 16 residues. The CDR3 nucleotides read TGTGCCAGTAGGAGCCGGAGGACAGGGGAATACAATGAGCAGTTCTTC. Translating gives CASRSRRTGEYNEQFF.

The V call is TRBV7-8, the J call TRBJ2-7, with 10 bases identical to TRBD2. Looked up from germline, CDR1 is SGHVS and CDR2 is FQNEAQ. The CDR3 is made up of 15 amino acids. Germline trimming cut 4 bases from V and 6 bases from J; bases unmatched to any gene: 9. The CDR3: CASSYRGGLASEQYF. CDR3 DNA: TGTGCCAGCAGCTACCGAGGGGGACTAGCGAGCGAGCAGTACTTC.

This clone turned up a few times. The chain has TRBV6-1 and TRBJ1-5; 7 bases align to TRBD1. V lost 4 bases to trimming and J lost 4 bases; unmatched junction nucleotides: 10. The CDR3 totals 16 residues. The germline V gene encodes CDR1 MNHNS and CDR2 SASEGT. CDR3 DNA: TGTGCCAGCAGTGCCCGACAGGGTTATCGGAATCAGCCCCAGCATTTT. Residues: CASSARQGYRNQPQHF.

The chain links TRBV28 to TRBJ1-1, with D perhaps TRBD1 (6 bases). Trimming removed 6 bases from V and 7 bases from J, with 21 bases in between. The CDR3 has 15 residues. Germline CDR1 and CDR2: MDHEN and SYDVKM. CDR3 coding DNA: TGTGCCAGCAGAAATGAAAGAGGGGGAGTCGGTGAAGCTTTCTTT. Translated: CASRNERGGVGEAFF.

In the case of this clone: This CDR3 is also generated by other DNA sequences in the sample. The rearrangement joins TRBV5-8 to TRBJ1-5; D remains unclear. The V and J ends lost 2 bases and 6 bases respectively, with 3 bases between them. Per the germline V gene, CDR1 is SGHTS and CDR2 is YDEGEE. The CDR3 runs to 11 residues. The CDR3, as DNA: TGTGCCAGCAGCTTAGTTCAGCCCCAGCATTTT. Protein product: CASSLVQPQHF.

The CDR3 region is CASSVEGRETIYF. The DNA for the CDR3 is TGTGCCAGCAGCGTGGAAGGCCGGGAGACCATATATTTT. V usage is TRBV9 and J usage is TRBJ1-3; no reliable D call. V gave up 2 bases and J gave up 10 bases, with 13 bases separating them. Germline loops: CDR1 SGDLS, CDR2 YYNGEE. CDR3 length: 13 amino acids.

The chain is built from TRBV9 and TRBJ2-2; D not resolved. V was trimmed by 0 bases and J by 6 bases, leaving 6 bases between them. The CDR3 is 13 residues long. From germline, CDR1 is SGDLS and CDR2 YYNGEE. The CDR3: CASSVETSGELFF. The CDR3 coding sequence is TGTGCCAGCAGCGTAGAGACCTCCGGGGAGCTGTTTTTT.

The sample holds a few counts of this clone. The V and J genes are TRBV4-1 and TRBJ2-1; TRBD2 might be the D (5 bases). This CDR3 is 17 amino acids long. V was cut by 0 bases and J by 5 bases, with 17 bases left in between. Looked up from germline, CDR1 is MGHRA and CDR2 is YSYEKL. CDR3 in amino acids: CASSQERLAGSDNEQFF. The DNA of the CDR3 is TGCGCCAGCAGCCAAGAGAGGCTAGCAGGTTCCGACAATGAGCAGTTCTTC.